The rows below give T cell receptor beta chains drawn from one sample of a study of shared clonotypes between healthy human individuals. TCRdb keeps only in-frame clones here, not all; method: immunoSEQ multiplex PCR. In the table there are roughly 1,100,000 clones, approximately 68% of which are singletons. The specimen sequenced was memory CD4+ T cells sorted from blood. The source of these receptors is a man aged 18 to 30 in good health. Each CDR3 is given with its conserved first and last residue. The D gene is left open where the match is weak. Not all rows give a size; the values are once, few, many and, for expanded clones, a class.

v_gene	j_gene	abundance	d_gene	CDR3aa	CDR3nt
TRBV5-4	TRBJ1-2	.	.	CASSSQGINYGYTF	TGTGCCAGCAGCTCACAGGGAATTAACTATGGCTACACCTTC
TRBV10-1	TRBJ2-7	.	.	CASSPQRQGYEQYF	TGCGCCAGCAGCCCGCAGCGCCAAGGCTACGAGCAGTACTTC
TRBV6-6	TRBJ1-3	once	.	CASCLTSGNTIYF	TGTGCCAGCTGTCTCACCTCTGGAAACACCATATATTTT
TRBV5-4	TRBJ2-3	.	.	CASSVASTDTQYF	TGTGCCAGCAGCGTTGCAAGCACAGATACGCAGTATTTT
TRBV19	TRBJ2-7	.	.	CASSLEGTPSYEQYF	TGTGCCAGTAGCCTGGAGGGCACCCCGAGCTACGAGCAGTACTTC
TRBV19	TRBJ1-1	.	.	CASTARTTVGTEAFF	TGTGCCAGTACCGCGAGGACCACCGTCGGCACTGAAGCTTTCTTT
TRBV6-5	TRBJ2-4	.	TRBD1	CASSYGTVTRGNIQYF	TGTGCCAGCAGTTATGGGACAGTCACCAGGGGGAACATTCAGTACTTC
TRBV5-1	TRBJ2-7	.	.	CASSLVTGVSEQYF	TGCGCCAGCAGCTTGGTAACAGGAGTGAGCGAGCAGTACTTC
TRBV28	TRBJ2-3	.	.	CASSLSWGETDTQYF	TGTGCCAGCAGTTTATCATGGGGGGAAACAGATACGCAGTATTTT
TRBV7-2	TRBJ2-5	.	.	CASSLAGVAETQYF	TGTGCCAGCAGCTTAGCGGGAGTCGCAGAGACCCAGTACTTC
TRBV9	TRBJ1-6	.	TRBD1	CASSAVDRDNSPLHF	TGTGCCAGCAGCGCCGTAGACAGGGATAATTCACCCCTCCACTTT
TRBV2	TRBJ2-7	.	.	CASGPGSYEQYF	TGTGCCAGCGGCCCCGGTTCCTACGAGCAGTACTTC
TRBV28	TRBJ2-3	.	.	CASSDSRGITDTQYF	TGTGCCAGCTCTGACTCAAGGGGGATCACAGATACGCAGTATTTT
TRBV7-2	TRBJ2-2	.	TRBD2	CASSPEASGYTGELFF	TGTGCCAGCAGCCCGGAGGCTAGCGGGTACACCGGGGAGCTGTTTTTT
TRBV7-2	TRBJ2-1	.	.	CASSFYASSYNEQFF	TGTGCCAGCAGCTTTTACGCCAGCTCCTACAATGAGCAGTTCTTC
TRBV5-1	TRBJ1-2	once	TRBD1	CASSFQGDYGYTF	TGCGCCAGCAGCTTCCAGGGGGACTATGGCTACACCTTC
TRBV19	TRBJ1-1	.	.	CASIGASETAFF	TGTGCCAGTATCGGCGCTTCAGAAACGGCTTTCTTT
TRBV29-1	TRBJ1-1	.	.	CSVQSGPDTEAFF	TGCAGCGTTCAGAGCGGACCGGACACTGAAGCTTTCTTT
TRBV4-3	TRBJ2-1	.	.	CASSQDVTSNEQFF	TGCGCCAGCAGCCAAGATGTGACTAGTAATGAGCAGTTCTTC
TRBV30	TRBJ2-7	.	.	CAWSSSPRGGGYEQYF	TGTGCCTGGAGTTCTTCCCCCAGGGGTGGAGGCTACGAGCAGTACTTC
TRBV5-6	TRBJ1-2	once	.	CASSFRSTTPSVRGTF	.
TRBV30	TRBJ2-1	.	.	CAWSPATSRGNEQFF	TGTGCCTGGAGTCCGGCGACTAGTCGAGGCAATGAGCAGTTCTTC
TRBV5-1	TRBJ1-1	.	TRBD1	CASRRGTGWDTEAFF	TGCGCCAGCAGACGGGGGACAGGGTGGGACACTGAAGCTTTCTTT
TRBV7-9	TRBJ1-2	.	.	CASSLRVGGYTF	TGTGCCAGCAGCTTGAGGGTTGGTGGCTACACCTTC
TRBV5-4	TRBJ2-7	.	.	CASSFFGGTGQYF	TGTGCCAGCAGCTTTTTCGGGGGAACTGGGCAGTACTTC
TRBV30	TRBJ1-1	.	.	CAWTLPGGNTEAFF	TGTGCCTGGACCCTACCCGGGGGTAACACTGAAGCTTTCTTT
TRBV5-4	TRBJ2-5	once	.	CASSFVGGAETQYF	TGTGCCAGCAGCTTTGTCGGGGGCGCTGAGACCCAGTACTTC
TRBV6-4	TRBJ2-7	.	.	CASWASSYEQYF	TGTGCCAGCTGGGCGTCCTCCTACGAGCAGTACTTC
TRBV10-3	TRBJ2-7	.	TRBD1	CATAGTGNYEQYF	TGTGCCACCGCCGGGACAGGGAACTACGAGCAGTACTTC
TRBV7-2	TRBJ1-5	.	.	CASSPTYSNQPQHF	TGTGCCAGCAGCCCCACATATAGCAATCAGCCCCAGCATTTT
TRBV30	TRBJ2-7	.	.	CAWSVHEQYF	TGTGCCTGGAGTGTCCACGAGCAGTACTTC
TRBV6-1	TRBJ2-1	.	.	CASSELGPEVSLGNNEQFF	TGTGCCAGCAGTGAATTAGGCCCCGAGGTTTCCTTGGGGAACAATGAGCAGTTCTTC
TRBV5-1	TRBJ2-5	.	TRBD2	CASSSATLAGGHETQYF	TGCGCCAGCAGCTCCGCAACACTAGCGGGGGGGCACGAGACCCAGTACTTC
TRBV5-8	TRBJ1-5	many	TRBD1	CASSLRRAGGQPQHF	TGTGCCAGCAGCCTCCGGAGGGCAGGGGGTCAGCCCCAGCATTTT
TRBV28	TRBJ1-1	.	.	CASSLSGGGTEAFF	TGTGCCAGCAGTTTATCCGGTGGGGGCACTGAAGCTTTCTTT
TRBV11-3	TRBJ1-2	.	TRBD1	CASSRRDRVDSGYTF	TGTGCCAGCAGCCGCCGAGACAGGGTAGACAGTGGCTACACCTTC
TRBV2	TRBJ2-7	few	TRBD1	CASSSGGGGQYF	TGTGCCAGCAGTTCAGGGGGCGGCGGGCAGTACTTC
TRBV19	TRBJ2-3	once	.	CASTSGEMTSTDTQYF	TGTGCCAGTACTTCCGGAGAAATGACTAGCACAGATACGCAGTATTTT
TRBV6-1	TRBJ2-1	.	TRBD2	CASSEAQLAGYEQFF	TGTGCCAGCAGTGAAGCGCAGTTAGCGGGATATGAGCAGTTCTTC
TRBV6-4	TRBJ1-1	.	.	CASSVEAETEAFF	TGTGCCAGCAGTGTGGAGGCTGAAACTGAAGCTTTCTTT
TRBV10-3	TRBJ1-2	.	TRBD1	CAIPWTGNGYGYTF	TGTGCCATACCCTGGACAGGGAACGGCTATGGCTACACCTTC
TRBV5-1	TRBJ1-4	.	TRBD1	CASSTGTANEKLFF	TGCGCCAGCAGCACCGGGACAGCTAATGAAAAACTGTTTTTT
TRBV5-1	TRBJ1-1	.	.	CASSLEGGGSTEAFF	TGCGCCAGCAGCTTGGAGGGAGGGGGTAGCACTGAAGCTTTCTTT
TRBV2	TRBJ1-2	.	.	CASSEGTKGSYGYTF	TGTGCCAGCAGTGAAGGGACAAAGGGGAGCTATGGCTACACCTTC
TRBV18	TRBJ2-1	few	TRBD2	CASSPQVAGNTNNEQFF	TGTGCCAGCTCACCACAAGTAGCGGGGAACACCAACAATGAGCAGTTCTTC
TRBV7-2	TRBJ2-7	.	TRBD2	CASSLGTGTSGIRF	TGTGCCAGCAGCTTAGGGACCGGGACTAGCGGGATTCGGTTC
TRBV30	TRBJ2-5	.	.	CAWSASKVETQYF	TGTGCCTGGAGTGCCTCGAAAGTGGAGACCCAGTACTTC
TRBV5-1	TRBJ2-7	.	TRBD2	CASSPRGGAGAYEQYF	TGCGCCAGCAGCCCAAGGGGGGGAGCGGGGGCCTACGAGCAGTACTTC
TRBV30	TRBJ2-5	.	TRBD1	CAWSQGGFETQYF	TGTGCCTGGAGTCAAGGGGGCTTTGAGACCCAGTACTTC
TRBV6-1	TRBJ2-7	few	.	CAITSTYEQYF	TGTGCCATCACGTCCACCTACGAGCAGTACTTC
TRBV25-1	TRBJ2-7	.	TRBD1	CASSEPGTGYEQYF	TGTGCCAGCAGTGAGCCCGGGACAGGCTACGAGCAGTACTTC